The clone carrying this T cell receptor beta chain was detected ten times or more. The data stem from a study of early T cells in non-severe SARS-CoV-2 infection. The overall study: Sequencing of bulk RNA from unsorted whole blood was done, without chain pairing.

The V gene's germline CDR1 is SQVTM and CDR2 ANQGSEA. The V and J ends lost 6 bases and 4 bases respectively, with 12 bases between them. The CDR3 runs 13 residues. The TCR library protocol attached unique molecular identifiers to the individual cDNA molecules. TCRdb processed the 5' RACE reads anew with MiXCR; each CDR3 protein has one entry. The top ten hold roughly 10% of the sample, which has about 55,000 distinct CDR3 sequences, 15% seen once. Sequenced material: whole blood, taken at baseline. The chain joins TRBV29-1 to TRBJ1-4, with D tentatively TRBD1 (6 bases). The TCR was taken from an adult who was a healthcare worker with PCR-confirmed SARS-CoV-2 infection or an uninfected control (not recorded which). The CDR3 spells CSVWGRGNEKLFF. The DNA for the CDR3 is TGCAGCGTATGGGGGCGTGGTAATGAAAAACTGTTTTTT.